The present entry profiles one T cell receptor beta chain with its context. A few counts support this clone. No cognate antigen has been identified for it. Base qualities are not recorded, but no much larger clone differs from it by a single base. The sample belongs to a study of shared clonotypes between healthy human individuals (dated by TCRdb to 2019 to 2021). Background on the whole study: The cohort comprised two women and a few men aged 18 to 49 years. Per donor, three plates each were used for CD4 naive and CD4 memory, two for CD8 naive, and one for CD8 memory. Between about 0.85 and 10 billion PBMCs per donor were obtained by leukapheresis. To increase sequencing depth and limit assay-specific biases, different laboratories used diverse techniques to prepare libraries and sequence TCR repertoires. Blood TCR repertoires of five healthy adults were deeply sequenced to estimate repertoire size and the extent of clonotype sharing between individuals.

Overall study outcomes, separate from this receptor: Sharing across four donors was observed for 5% to 6.5% of naive CD4, about 3.2% of naive CD8, 2% to 2.5% of memory CD4, and about 0.4% of memory CD8 clonotypes. Pairwise subsampling led to the expectation that sequencing depth would affect the degree of clonotype sharing among donors. Sampling was restricted to blood, and TCR repertoires in tissue are likely to differ from TCR repertoires in blood. Naive subsets generally had larger estimated clonotype richness than memory subsets. Even with the large sequencing depth, rarefaction of the sorted-subset datasets indicated that sequencing was incomplete. The genetic and exposure-history diversity represented was limited by the small number of donors. Clonotypes shared by all four sorted-subset donors showed higher generation probabilities than non-shared clonotypes.

The CDR3 holds 14 amino acids from the cysteine to the phenylalanine. Only the CDR3 part of the read is kept: 42 bases, read in frame from the first base. From a lookup of the germline V gene, CDR1 and CDR2 are SGHTA and FQGNSA. V is pared back by 1 base and J by 3 bases, with 10 bases lying between the germline termini. TCR CDR3 regions were amplified from genomic DNA by multiplex PCR using the deep immunoSEQ assay. Genomic DNA extracted from each cell subset was distributed evenly over all wells of several immunoSEQ 96-well plates, and each plate served as one replicate. For sorted subsets, roughly 190 ng of genomic DNA, equivalent to around 29,000 T cell genomes, went into each replicate PCR. The purified libraries were quantified using a Qubit 3.0 fluorometer, sized with a Bioanalyzer 2100, and then quantified again using the KAPA Library Quantification kit. Every immunoSEQ 96-well plate was sequenced on a separate single-read 150-cycle Illumina NextSeq 550 flow cell. Per the source publication's procedure: Because the immunoSEQ output included only junctional sequences and no quality scores, the filtering could not be the same as the filtering used for full-length reads. To assign V/J genes and CDR3, sequences were annotated using PyIR, a Python wrapper for IgBLAST v1.9, with IMGT germline references. Reads were removed for weak V/J assignments (E-value above 1e-6), missing CDR3, stop codons, out-of-frame junctions, or ambiguous translated residues. A V3J clonotype was defined by an identical inferred V gene, J gene, and CDR3 amino acid sequence. Percentage overlap between repertoires was calculated by dividing the number of shared unique clonotypes by the size of the smaller repertoire. Richness of each repertoire was evaluated using RTK rarefaction, the Chao1 estimator, and Recon v2.1 estimates of unobserved clonotypes. Generation probabilities were computed with OLGA for all TCRbeta clonotypes obtained by the gDNA method from several donors. TCRdb re-hosts the immuneACCESS table, in-frame sequences only. Its copies lack some clones; in the studies checked, an unresolved V gene accounts for under half of them, and the cause for the rest is not known. The V and J calls and clone size were taken over from that table, and D and trimming were inferred from the DNA. The sample contains some 2.3 million clones, 90% to 95% of them found a single time. The ten most abundant clones make up 0.39% of the sample.

Donors were healthy HIV-negative adults with no recently reported acute infections or vaccinations. Every donor was a Caucasian adult residing in Nashville, Tennessee, USA. CD4+ T cells were enriched by magnetic negative selection; naive cells were then positively selected on CD45RA, and the negative fraction formed the memory subset. After blood collection by leukapheresis, PBMCs were isolated using Ficoll-Histopaque density gradient centrifugation and then cryopreserved in the vapor phase of liquid nitrogen. Purity and quantity of every magnetically sorted T cell population were checked by analytical flow cytometry. From each sorted fraction, genomic DNA was isolated and quantified by UV absorbance on a Nanodrop 2000c.

The sequence came from a young man in good health. Some clones in this sample may be carry-over from other donors' samples. This chain is built from TRBV7-2 and TRBJ2-7, with no confidently assigned D gene. Input material: naive CD4+ T cells from PBMCs. The cell subset or site label here, explained by the study, means: CD45RA+ positively selected. CDR3 sequence: CASSLGRSGYEQYF. The nucleotide sequence is given as TGTGCCAGCAGCTTAGGTCGATCGGGCTACGAGCAGTACTTC.